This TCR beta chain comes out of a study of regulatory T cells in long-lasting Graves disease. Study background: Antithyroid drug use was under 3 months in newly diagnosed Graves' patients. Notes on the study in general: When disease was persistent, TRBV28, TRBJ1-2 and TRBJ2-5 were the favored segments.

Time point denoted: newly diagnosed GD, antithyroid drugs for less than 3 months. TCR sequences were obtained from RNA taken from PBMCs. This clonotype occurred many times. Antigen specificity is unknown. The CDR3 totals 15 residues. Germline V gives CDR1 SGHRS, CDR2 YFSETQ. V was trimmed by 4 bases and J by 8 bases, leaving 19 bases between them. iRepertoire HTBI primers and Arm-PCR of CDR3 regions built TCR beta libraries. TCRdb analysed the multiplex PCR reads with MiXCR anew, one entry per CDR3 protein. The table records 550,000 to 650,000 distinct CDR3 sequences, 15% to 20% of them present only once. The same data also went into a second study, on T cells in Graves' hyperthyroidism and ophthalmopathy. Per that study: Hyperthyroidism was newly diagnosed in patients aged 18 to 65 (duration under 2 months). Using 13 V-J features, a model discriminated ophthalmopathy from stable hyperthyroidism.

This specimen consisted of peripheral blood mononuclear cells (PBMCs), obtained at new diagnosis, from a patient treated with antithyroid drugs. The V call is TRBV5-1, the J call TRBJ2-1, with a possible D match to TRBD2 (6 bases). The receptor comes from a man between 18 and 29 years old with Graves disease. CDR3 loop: CASSPGGSAPHEQFF. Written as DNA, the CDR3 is TGCGCCAGCAGCCCCGGGGGTAGTGCCCCCCATGAGCAGTTCTTC.